These 5 T cell receptor beta chains were sequenced from one sample in a study of blood T cell repertoires in COVID-19. Assay: immunoSEQ multiplex PCR; the TCRdb copy retains only in-frame clones and omits some. The sample has approximately 50,000 clones, around 85% seen once; the top ten hold about 6.5%. Sequenced: peripheral blood. The receptors here all came from a man aged 60 to 75 with acute or convalescent COVID-19.

The chain has TRBV2 and TRBJ1-5; tentatively, D is TRBD1 (6 bases). The V gene lost 6 bases and the J gene lost 4 bases, with 19 bases spanning the gap. This CDR3 is built from 16 residues. Germline CDR1 is SNHLY and CDR2 is FYNNEI. CDR3 protein: CASRSRGQGLNQPQHF. The CDR3, as DNA: TGTGCCAGCAGGAGCCGTGGGCAGGGGTTGAATCAGCCCCAGCATTTT.

This rearrangement joins TRBV15 to TRBJ2-5; D is perhaps TRBD2 (6 bases). Trimming left V 1 base short and J 4 bases short, with 10 bases between. The CDR3 loop spans 14 amino acids. Germline V lookup: CDR1 LNHNV, CDR2 YYDKDF (reference sequence). The CDR3 sequence is CATSRAGGRETQYF. The CDR3 nucleotides are TGTGCCACCAGCAGAGCTGGAGGGAGAGAGACCCAGTACTTC.

This clone has a handful of counts. The chain links TRBV19 to TRBJ1-2; TRBD1 agrees at 7 bases. The trim removed 6 bases at V and 5 bases at J, leaving 9 bases unmatched. The CDR3 sequence is 14 residues long. The germline V gene has CDR1 LNHDA and CDR2 SQIVND (reference sequence). CDR3 amino acids: CASSSRQGRYGYTF. The DNA of the CDR3 is TGTGCCAGTAGCTCCCGACAGGGAAGGTATGGCTACACCTTC.

This clone was seen only a few times. This chain joins TRBV12-3 or TRBV12-4 and TRBJ1-5; no firm D call. V lost 7 bases and J 5 bases, leaving 9 bases between the germline ends. The CDR3 has 12 amino acids. This CDR3 reads CASNEGYQPQHF. The DNA for the CDR3 is TGTGCCAGCAACGAGGGTTATCAGCCCCAGCATTTT.

As to this clone: One junction end does not reproduce the germline sequence, and a read error may be involved. Different DNA sequences within this sample yield the same CDR3. This chain connects TRBV28 to TRBJ1-2; D not certain. The length of the CDR3 is 14 residues. The germline V gene encodes CDR1 MDHEN and CDR2 SYDVKM. CDR3 loop: CASSSSTPNYGYTF. CDR3 DNA sequence: TGCGCCAGCAGTTCCTCGACACCCAATTATGGCTACACCTTC.